This TCR beta chain originates from a study of blood T cell repertoires in COVID-19. Study summary: Samples came from the United States, Italy and Spain, spanning acute and convalescent COVID-19.

This CDR3 spans 15 amino acids. With V trimmed by 6 bases and J by 4 bases, 8 bases remained unmatched. CDR1 is KGHSH and CDR2 is LQKENI in the germline V gene. Assay: immunoSEQ multiplex PCR; the TCRdb copy retains only in-frame clones and omits some. The table includes about 400,000 clones, 88% detected once. Cohort assignment relied on participant-reported clinical history. The sequence was obtained from a woman in her 40s with acute COVID-19. Sequencing input: PBMCs or T cells enriched from blood (not recorded which). The genes are TRBV18 and TRBJ1-3; TRBD1 aligns across 8 bases. CDR3: CASSPAGGFGNTIYF. CDR3 nucleotide sequence: TGTGCCAGCTCTCCCGCAGGGGGCTTCGGAAACACCATATATTTT.